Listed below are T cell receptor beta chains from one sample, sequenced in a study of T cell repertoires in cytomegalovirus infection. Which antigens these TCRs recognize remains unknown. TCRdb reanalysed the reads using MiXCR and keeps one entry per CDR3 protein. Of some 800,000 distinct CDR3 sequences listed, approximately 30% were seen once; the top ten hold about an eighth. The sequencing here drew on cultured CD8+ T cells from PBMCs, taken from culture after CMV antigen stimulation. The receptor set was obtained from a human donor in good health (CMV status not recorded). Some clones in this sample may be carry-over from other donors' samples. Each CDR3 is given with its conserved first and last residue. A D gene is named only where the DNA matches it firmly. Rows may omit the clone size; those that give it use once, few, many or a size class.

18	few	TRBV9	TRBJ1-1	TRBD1	CASSVATGTGGEFPEAFF	TGTGCCAGCAGCGTAGCCACCGGGACAGGGGGCGAATTCCCTGAAGCTTTCTTT
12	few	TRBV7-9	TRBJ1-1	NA	CASSEQGGEAFF	TGTGCCAGCAGTGAACAGGGAGGTGAAGCTTTCTTT
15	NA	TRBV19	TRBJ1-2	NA	CASERGRSGDYGYTF	TGTGCCAGTGAACGAGGCCGCTCGGGGGACTATGGCTACACCTTC
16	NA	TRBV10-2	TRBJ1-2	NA	CASSDKRERSQDGYTF	TGCGCCAGCAGTGATAAAAGGGAGCGGTCCCAGGATGGCTACACCTTC
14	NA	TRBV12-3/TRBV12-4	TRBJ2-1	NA	CASSSSFRGPEQFF	TGTGCCAGCAGTTCGAGTTTCAGGGGTCCTGAGCAGTTCTTC
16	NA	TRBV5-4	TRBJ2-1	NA	CASSPIPVETSHEQFF	TGTGCCAGCAGCCCGATTCCGGTTGAGACTAGTCATGAGCAGTTCTTC
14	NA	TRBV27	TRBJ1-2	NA	CASSPQGAYDGYTF	TGTGCCAGCAGTCCACAGGGAGCTTACGATGGCTACACCTTC
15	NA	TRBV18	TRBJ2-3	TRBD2	CASSPGTSLPDTQYF	TGTGCCAGCTCACCGGGGACTAGCCTTCCAGATACGCAGTATTTT
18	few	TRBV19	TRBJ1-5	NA	CASSIQGTVLYSNQPQHF	TGTGCCAGTAGTATACAAGGGACCGTCTTATATAGCAATCAGCCCCAGCATTTT
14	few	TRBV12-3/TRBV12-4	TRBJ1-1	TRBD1	CASSPGQGKAEAFF	TGTGCCAGCAGCCCCGGACAGGGAAAGGCTGAAGCTTTCTTT
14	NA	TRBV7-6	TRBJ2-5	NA	CASSDGTLQETQYF	TGTGCCAGCAGCGACGGGACACTCCAAGAGACCCAGTACTTC
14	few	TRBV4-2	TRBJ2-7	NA	CASSQAGVVEEQYF	TGTGCCAGCAGCCAAGCGGGGGTGGTAGAAGAGCAGTACTTC
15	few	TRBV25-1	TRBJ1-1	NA	CASSDPGRYHTEAFF	TGTGCCAGCAGTGACCCGGGACGGTACCACACTGAAGCTTTCTTT
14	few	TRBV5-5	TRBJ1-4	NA	CASSHVGGNEKLFF	TGTGCCAGCAGCCACGTAGGGGGGAATGAAAAACTGTTTTTT
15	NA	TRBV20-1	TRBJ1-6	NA	CSARRPDSYNSPLHF	TGCAGTGCCCGAAGGCCAGACTCCTATAATTCACCCCTCCACTTT
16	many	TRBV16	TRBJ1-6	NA	CASSQSRQLVNSPLHF	TGTGCCAGCAGCCAATCGCGACAGTTAGTTAATTCACCCCTCCACTTT
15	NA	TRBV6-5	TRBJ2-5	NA	CASSYSGVGQETQYF	TGTGCCAGCAGTTACTCGGGCGTGGGCCAAGAGACCCAGTACTTC
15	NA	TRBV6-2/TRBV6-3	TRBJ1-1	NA	CASTKRWGVNTEAFF	TGTGCCAGCACTAAGAGATGGGGCGTGAACACTGAAGCTTTCTTT
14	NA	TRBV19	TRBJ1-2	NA	CASSTWTSLYGYTF	TGTGCCAGTAGTACTTGGACATCACTCTATGGCTACACCTTC
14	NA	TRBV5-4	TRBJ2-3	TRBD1	CASYRDRGGDTQYF	TGTGCCAGCTATCGGGACAGAGGTGGAGATACGCAGTATTTT
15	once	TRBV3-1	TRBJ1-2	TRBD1	CASSLSRQGNYGYTF	TGTGCCAGCAGCCTTTCTCGACAGGGCAACTATGGCTACACCTTC
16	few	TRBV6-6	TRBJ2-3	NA	CASSLDRLPSTDTQYF	TGTGCCAGCAGTTTAGACCGATTACCTAGCACAGATACGCAGTATTTT
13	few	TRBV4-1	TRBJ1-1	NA	CASSQGGGRTFFF	TGCGCCAGCAGCCAAGGAGGAGGCCGGACGTTCTTCTTT
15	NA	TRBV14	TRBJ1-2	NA	CASSQDNWGPHGYTF	TGTGCCAGCAGCCAAGATAATTGGGGGCCCCATGGCTACACCTTC
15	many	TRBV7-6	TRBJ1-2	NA	CASSSGQSLAYGYTF	TGTGCCAGCAGCTCCGGACAGTCGTTGGCCTATGGCTACACCTTC
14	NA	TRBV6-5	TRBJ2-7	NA	CASSYGQASYEQYF	TGTGCCAGCAGTTACGGGCAGGCCTCCTACGAGCAGTACTTC
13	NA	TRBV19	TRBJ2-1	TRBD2	CASTRRGWDEQFF	TGTGCCAGTACGCGGCGGGGGTGGGATGAGCAGTTCTTC
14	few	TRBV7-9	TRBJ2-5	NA	CASSTATAQETQYF	TGTGCCAGCAGCACCGCGACAGCCCAAGAGACCCAGTACTTC